Listed here are 19 T cell receptor beta chains from one sample, sequenced in a study of long-term antiretroviral therapy in people with HIV. Version v3.0 of the immunoSEQ assay was performed at survey level. Data came from immunoSEQ multiplex PCR; TCRdb stores just in-frame clones and leaves some out. Here the sample spans tens of thousands of clones, under 80% being singletons. The material was unsorted PBMCs, obtained 0.5 years after starting antiretroviral therapy. The receptor set was obtained from a woman between 40 and 50 years old with HIV.

The chain couples TRBV11-2 to TRBJ2-2; tentative D call: TRBD2 (6 bases). CDR1 SGHAT and CDR2 FQNNGV come from the germline V gene. The CDR3 spans 14 residues. V was shortened by 3 bases and J by 7 bases, with 12 bases between the two germline ends. The CDR3 DNA sequence: TGTGCCAGCAGCTTCAGTCAGGGAGGCGGGGAGCTGTTTTTT. It yields the protein CASSFSQGGGELFF.

The rearrangement joins TRBV13 to TRBJ1-1, with a weak D call TRBD1 (5 bases). V was clipped by 5 bases and J by 8 bases, with 18 bases between them. This CDR3 has 14 amino acids. Germline-derived CDR1 and CDR2 are PRHDT and FYEKMQ (reference sequence). The CDR3 DNA reads TGTGCCAGCAGCCTCTTGAGGGGAAGCAAGGAAGCTTTCTTT. It translates to CASSLLRGSKEAFF.

The rearrangement uses TRBV4-3 and TRBJ2-3; 7 positions agree with TRBD2. This CDR3 contains 17 residues. The V gene's germline CDR1 is LGHNA and CDR2 YSLEER. The trim removed 0 bases at V and 3 bases at J, leaving 9 bases unmatched. The CDR3 sequence: CASSQDNLGGETDTQYF. The DNA for the CDR3 is TGCGCCAGCAGCCAAGATAACCTGGGGGGGGAGACAGATACGCAGTATTTT.

V is TRBV2 and J is TRBJ1-2; tentatively, D is TRBD1 (5 bases). The V gene lost 6 bases and the J gene lost 4 bases, with 15 bases spanning the gap. CDR1 is SNHLY, CDR2 FYNNEI, per germline. The CDR3 is 14 amino acids. Written as DNA, the CDR3 is TGTGCCAGCAGGGACCTGGGGCAGATCTATGGCTACACCTTC. This translates into CASRDLGQIYGYTF.

This clone was seen just once. The chain carries TRBV5-1 and TRBJ2-3, with 11 bases aligning to TRBD2. Germline CDR1 and CDR2: SGHRS and YFSETQ. The junction had 6 bases not matched to a gene; V was cut back by 0 bases and J by 6 bases. The CDR3 covers 16 residues. CDR3 coding DNA: TGCGCCAGCAGCTTGGGGAGCGCTAGCGGGGGGGATACGCAGTATTTT. Its protein product is CASSLGSASGGDTQYF.

The table lists this clone with a few counts. The chain recombines TRBV7-2 with TRBJ1-6; D call uncertain. CDR1 and CDR2 (germline): SGHTA, FQGNSA. The CDR3 extends over 13 amino acids. V lost 3 bases and J lost 6, with 6 bases in between. The DNA for the CDR3 is TGTGCCAGCAGCTTCTTGTCTAATTCACCCCTCCACTTT. Protein: CASSFLSNSPLHF.

The chain combines TRBV4-2 with TRBJ1-2, with 9 positions matching TRBD1. Germline assignment: CDR1 LGHNA and CDR2 YNFKEQ. V was pared by 0 bases and J by 6 bases, with 8 bases of the junction left unmatched. The CDR3 is made up of 16 amino acids. DNA for the CDR3: TGTGCCAGCAGCCAAGATAGGGGACAGGGAAACCATGGCTACACCTTC. This sequence encodes CASSQDRGQGNHGYTF.

This CDR3 reads CSVAEGAGNEKLFF. In DNA, the CDR3 is TGCAGCGTAGCCGAGGGGGCTGGTAATGAAAAACTGTTTTTT. The V call is TRBV29-1, the J call TRBJ1-4; 7 bases map to TRBD1. This CDR3 region has 14 residues. Germline trimming cut 6 bases from V and 4 bases from J; bases unmatched to any gene: 8. The germline V gene has CDR1 SQVTM and CDR2 ANQGSEA.

This clone has just a few counts. V and J are TRBV7-7 and TRBJ1-1, with D unresolved. Germline lookup yields CDR1 SSHAT and CDR2 FNYEAQ (reference sequence). This CDR3 is 15 amino acids long. Trimming pared 5 bases from V and 0 bases from J, leaving 13 bases between. The CDR3 DNA is TGTGCCAGCAGCGCTTACGGTCAGATGAACACTGAAGCTTTCTTT. Amino acids: CASSAYGQMNTEAFF.

This sequence joins TRBV2 and TRBJ2-1; 8 bases are a match to TRBD1. CDR3 size: 14 residues. With 5 bases clipped from V and 4 bases from J, the junction kept 4 bases outside the gene matches. Germline CDR1 reads SNHLY; CDR2 reads FYNNEI. CDR3 nucleotides: TGTGCCAGCAGTACGGACAGGGATTACAATGAGCAGTTCTTC. Its translation: CASSTDRDYNEQFF.

This clone was recorded once. The chain uses TRBV6-6 and TRBJ2-1; D may be TRBD1 (5 bases). The V gene lost 7 bases and the J gene lost 8 bases, with 12 bases spanning the gap. This CDR3 has 12 residues. Germline CDR1 is MNHNY and CDR2 is SVGAGI (reference sequence). The CDR3 region has the DNA TGTGCCAGCACCACAGGACGGGATGAGCAGTTCTTC. This gives the protein CASTTGRDEQFF.

This chain connects TRBV7-9 to TRBJ2-3; weak D call: TRBD2 (5 bases). Germline V gives CDR1 SEHNR, CDR2 FQNEAQ (reference sequence). The V gene lost 4 bases and the J gene lost 4 bases, with 18 bases spanning the gap. The CDR3 consists of 16 residues. CDR3 nucleotide sequence: TGTGCCAGCAGCTGGACTGGTCCCCGCGCAGCAGATACGCAGTATTTT. Encoded protein: CASSWTGPRAADTQYF.

The CDR3 region is CASSYLGTGGKLFF. The DNA for the CDR3 is TGTGCCAGCAGTTACTTGGGGACAGGGGGGAAACTGTTTTTT. The chain couples TRBV6-6 to TRBJ1-4; 11 positions agree with TRBD1. This CDR3 is built from 14 residues. Germline V gene lookup returns CDR1 MNHNY and CDR2 SVGAGI (reference sequence). The J segment lost 11 bases and the V segment lost 1 base, leaving 3 bases of the junction unmatched.

This clone was recorded a few times. The chain couples TRBV7-9 to TRBJ1-2; 7 nucleotides match TRBD1. Trimming cost V 4 bases and J 4 bases; bases outside gene matches: 12. Per germline, CDR1 SEHNR and CDR2 FQNEAQ (reference sequence). The CDR3 has 16 amino acids. The CDR3 DNA sequence: TGTGCCAGCAGCTATATGGGGGGAGACAGGGTCTATGGCTACACCTTC. It codes for CASSYMGGDRVYGYTF.

This clone was seen just once. The rearrangement uses TRBV9 and TRBJ2-7; 9 bases agree with TRBD2. Germline V gene lookup returns CDR1 SGDLS and CDR2 YYNGEE. The CDR3 length is 15 residues. The trim removed 2 bases at V and 2 bases at J, leaving 5 bases unmatched. CDR3: CASSVSGGSTYEQYF. CDR3 DNA sequence: TGTGCCAGCAGCGTTAGCGGGGGATCGACCTACGAGCAGTACTTC.

This chain links TRBV28 with TRBJ2-7, with D perhaps TRBD1 (5 bases). Germline lookup yields CDR1 MDHEN and CDR2 SYDVKM. This CDR3 spans 15 amino acids. Trimming stripped 6 bases from V and 0 bases from J, with 15 bases between. CDR3 in amino acids: CASRRRQTHSYEQYF. For the CDR3, the DNA is TGTGCCAGCAGAAGAAGACAGACCCACTCCTACGAGCAGTACTTC.

The chain combines TRBV6-5 with TRBJ1-6, with 12 positions matching TRBD1. CDR1 is MNHEY and CDR2 is SVGAGI in the germline V gene. There are 14 residues in the CDR3. The ends lost 0 bases at V and 19 bases at J; junction bases unmatched: 7. The CDR3 region is CASSYSGQGAVAHF. The CDR3 region has the DNA TGTGCCAGCAGTTACTCGGGACAGGGGGCCGTGGCTCACTTT.

The genes are TRBV9 and TRBJ2-5, with 9 bases that match TRBD2. There are 16 residues in the CDR3. Losses at the gene ends were 0 bases for V and 0 bases for J; bases not matched to a gene: 3. The germline gives CDR1 SGDLS, CDR2 YYNGEE. The CDR3 DNA reads as TGTGCCAGCAGCGTAGGGGTAGCGGGGGACCAAGAGACCCAGTACTTC. This codes for CASSVGVAGDQETQYF.

This clone was picked up a small number of times. CDR3 amino acids: CASSQVYGFEQYF. The CDR3 nucleotides read TGCGCCAGCAGCCAAGTGTACGGGTTCGAGCAGTACTTC. This chain connects TRBV4-1 to TRBJ2-7; D gene unclear. From germline, CDR1 is MGHRA and CDR2 YSYEKL. V gave up 1 base and J gave up 6 bases, with 10 bases separating them. There are 13 residues in the CDR3.